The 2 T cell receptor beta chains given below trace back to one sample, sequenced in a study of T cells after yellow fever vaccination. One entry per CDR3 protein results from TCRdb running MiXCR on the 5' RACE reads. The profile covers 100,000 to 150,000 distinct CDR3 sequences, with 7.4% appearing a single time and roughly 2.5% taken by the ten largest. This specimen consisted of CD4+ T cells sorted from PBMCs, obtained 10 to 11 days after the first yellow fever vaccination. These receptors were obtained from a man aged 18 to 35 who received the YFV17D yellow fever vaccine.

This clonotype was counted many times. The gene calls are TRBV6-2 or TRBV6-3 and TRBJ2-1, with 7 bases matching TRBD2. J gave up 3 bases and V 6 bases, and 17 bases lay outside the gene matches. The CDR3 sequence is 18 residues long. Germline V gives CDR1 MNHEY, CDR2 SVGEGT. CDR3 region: CASRTLRGGRGGYNEQFF. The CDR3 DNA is TGTGCCAGCAGAACCCTTAGAGGAGGCCGCGGGGGCTACAATGAGCAGTTCTTC.

The CDR3 spells CASSPHSAGSNYGYTF. For the CDR3, the DNA is TGTGCCAGCAGCCCACACAGTGCTGGTTCCAACTATGGCTACACCTTC. The V call is TRBV11-2, the J call TRBJ1-2; D remains ambiguous. The germline V gene has CDR1 SGHAT and CDR2 FQNNGV. The ends were cut back, 5 bases at V and 2 bases at J, with 18 bases in the middle. The CDR3 runs 16 residues.